Shown below are 26 T cell receptor beta chains from a single sample sequenced in a study of cytomegalovirus exposure and HLA in healthy donors. A multiplex PCR was run with 60 Vbeta primers and 13 Jbeta primers. Profiling relied on immunoSEQ multiplex PCR, and the TCRdb table lists in-frame clones only, not all of them. Here the sample spans more than 95,000 clones, under 85% being singletons. Sequences were obtained from PBMCs. These TCRs come from a man aged 18 to 35 in good health and CMV-seronegative.

J is TRBJ1-2 and V is TRBV19; D remains ambiguous. The germline CDR1 and CDR2 sequences are LNHDA and SQIVND (reference sequence). CDR3 length: 13 amino acids. Trimming cost V 7 bases and J 4 bases, with 13 bases left between them. CDR3 loop: CASKYPAGYGYTF. DNA for the CDR3: TGTGCCAGTAAATACCCGGCGGGCTATGGCTACACCTTC.

V and J are TRBV27 and TRBJ2-4; D gene ambiguous. This CDR3 contains 13 residues. Germline loops: CDR1 MNHEY, CDR2 SMNVEV (reference sequence). V lost 2 bases and J 9 bases, leaving 11 bases between the germline ends. The CDR3 DNA reads as TGTGCCAGCAGTTTAAGCGAACCGGGCATTCAGTACTTC. Translating it yields CASSLSEPGIQYF.

The V and J genes are TRBV7-9 and TRBJ2-2; 8 nucleotides align to TRBD1. Trimming cost V 5 bases and J 4 bases; bases outside gene matches: 9. This CDR3 is 16 amino acids long. CDR1 and CDR2 (germline): SEHNR, FQNEAQ (reference sequence). CDR3 coding DNA: TGTGCCAGCAGCGAGAGGACAGGGATTACCACCGGGGAGCTGTTTTTT. Protein: CASSERTGITTGELFF.

The chain links TRBV9 to TRBJ2-5, with 9 bases fitting TRBD2. Trimming took 0 bases from V and 3 from J; bases not matched to a gene: 3. CDR3 length equals 15 residues. Germline V gene lookup returns CDR1 SGDLS and CDR2 YYNGEE. For the CDR3, the DNA is TGTGCCAGCAGCGTAGAACTAGCGGGTGAAGAGACCCAGTACTTC. This translates into CASSVELAGEETQYF. Full variable domain (rest looked up from reference TRBV9 and TRBJ2-5): DSGVTQTPKHLITATGQRVTLRCSPRSGDLSVYWYQQSLDQGLQFLIQYYNGEERAKGNILERFSAQQFPDLHSELNLSSLELGDSALYFCASSVELAGEETQYFGPGTRLLVL.

The chain couples TRBV7-2 to TRBJ1-2; D not certain. V was cut by 5 bases and J by 2 bases, with 12 bases left in between. In germline, CDR1 is SGHTA, CDR2 FQGNSA. The CDR3 is made up of 14 amino acids. CDR3 residues: CASSPVRSNYGYTF. The CDR3 region has the DNA TGTGCCAGCAGCCCCGTTAGGAGCAACTATGGCTACACCTTC.

The rearrangement uses TRBV5-1 and TRBJ2-1; D possibly corresponds to TRBD2 (6 bases). Trimming removed 3 bases from V and 3 bases from J, with 10 bases in between. This CDR3 has 14 residues. Germline assignment: CDR1 SGHRS and CDR2 YFSETQ. CDR3 DNA sequence: TGCGCCAGCAGCTCGACGACTAGCTACAATGAGCAGTTCTTC. Its protein is CASSSTTSYNEQFF.

About this clone: Germline is not matched at one junction end, which may reflect a read error. The V gene is TRBV7-2, the J gene TRBJ1-2; possibly TRBD1 for D (5 bases). Germline V CDR1 and CDR2: SGHTA, FQGNSA. The CDR3 length is 14 residues. CDR3 DNA sequence: TGTGCCAGCAGCTTATCAAGGGGAAACTATGGCCACACCTTC. Translation: CASSLSRGNYGHTF.

This sequence joins TRBV5-4 and TRBJ2-3; TRBD2 aligns across 15 bases. CDR1 and CDR2 from the germline V gene are SGHNT and YYREEE (reference sequence). Losses at the gene ends were 4 bases for V and 6 bases for J; bases not matched to a gene: 6. This CDR3 contains 16 residues. CDR3 in DNA: TGTGCCAGCAGCCCGGGACTAGCGGGAGGTTGGGATACGCAGTATTTT. This codes for CASSPGLAGGWDTQYF.

The chain has TRBV4-3 and TRBJ2-1, with 12 bases identical to TRBD2. The trim removed 2 bases at V and 5 bases at J, leaving 4 bases unmatched. The length of the CDR3 is 16 residues. Germline V CDR1 and CDR2: LGHNA, YSLEER. CDR3 residues: CASSQSTSGGNNEQFF. The CDR3 bases are TGCGCCAGCAGCCAATCGACTAGCGGGGGTAACAATGAGCAGTTCTTC.

This clone was seen once. CDR3 in DNA: TGTGCCAGCAGTGATGGTGAGGGGGTCCTTGGCTACACCTTC. This gives the protein CASSDGEGVLGYTF. The chain recombines TRBV25-1 with TRBJ1-2, with D maybe TRBD1 (6 bases). The CDR3 totals 14 residues. Germline assignment: CDR1 MGHDK and CDR2 SYGVNS. V shed 3 bases and J shed 7 bases, with 15 bases lying between them.

CDR3: CASSEEGAGEKLFF. The CDR3 bases are TGCGCCAGCAGTGAGGAAGGGGCAGGAGAAAAACTGTTTTTT. The chain joins TRBV10-1 to TRBJ1-4; possible D gene TRBD1, 5 bases. Germline loops: CDR1 WNHNN, CDR2 SYGVQD (reference sequence). CDR3 length: 14 amino acids. Trimming removed 2 bases at V and 8 bases at J, with 12 bases between.

V gene TRBV4-1 combines with J gene TRBJ2-7; 15 positions agree with TRBD2. The CDR3 consists of 17 residues. Unmatched junction bases numbered 8, after V lost 2 bases and J lost 6 bases. CDR1 is MGHRA and CDR2 is YSYEKL in the germline V gene. The CDR3 loop reads CASSQLRTSGREGEQYF. CDR3 coding DNA: TGCGCCAGCAGCCAACTTAGGACTAGCGGGAGGGAAGGCGAGCAGTACTTC.

The chain couples TRBV10-1 to TRBJ2-5; 8 bases agree with TRBD2. Germline V lookup: CDR1 WNHNN, CDR2 SYGVQD (reference sequence). The V and J ends lost 7 bases and 3 bases, in that order; junction bases with no gene match: 19. This CDR3 comprises 18 residues. The CDR3 nucleotides are TGCGCCAGCATAGGACTAGCCCGGGAGGGAGCAAACGAAGAGACCCAGTACTTC. This sequence encodes CASIGLAREGANEETQYF.

V usage is TRBV5-6 and J usage is TRBJ1-1; no firm D call. This CDR3 has 14 residues. Per the germline V gene, CDR1 is SGHDT and CDR2 is YYEEEE. Trimming cost V 1 base and J 1 base, with 8 bases left between them. In nucleotides, the CDR3 is TGTGCCAGCAGCTTGCGTAGCTGGAACACTGAAGCTTTCTTT. The encoded protein is CASSLRSWNTEAFF.

The chain combines TRBV11-3 with TRBJ2-1; 7 nucleotides match TRBD2. After removal of 1 base from V and 0 bases from J, the junction contained 9 bases not matched to a gene. Per germline, CDR1 SGHNT and CDR2 YENEEA. The CDR3 length is 18 residues. CDR3 region: CASSLGGGGLSSYNEQFF. DNA of the CDR3: TGTGCCAGCAGCTTAGGGGGGGGAGGGCTCAGCTCCTACAATGAGCAGTTCTTC.

V and J are TRBV19 and TRBJ1-2, with D perhaps TRBD1 (5 bases). This CDR3 comprises 15 residues. V shed 3 bases and J shed 0 bases, with 11 bases lying between them. CDR1 LNHDA and CDR2 SQIVND come from the germline V gene (reference sequence). DNA for the CDR3: TGTGCCAGTAGTATTGCGGGGACCCCTAACTATGGCTACACCTTC. Its protein product is CASSIAGTPNYGYTF.

With regard to this clone: Other DNA sequences in the same sample also yield this CDR3. This chain uses TRBV9 with TRBJ2-1; TRBD1 agrees at 9 bases. V lost 3 bases to trimming and J lost 8 bases; unmatched junction nucleotides: 18. The V gene's germline CDR1 is SGDLS and CDR2 YYNGEE. CDR3 size: 18 residues. CDR3: CASSDTADRGYYGHEQFF. In DNA, the CDR3 is TGTGCCAGCAGCGATACGGCGGACAGGGGATACTACGGACATGAGCAGTTCTTC.

The CDR3 bases are TGCGCCAGCAGCCAAGTTGCGGGAGGGCCCACCGAGCAGTTCTTC. This codes for CASSQVAGGPTEQFF. The V and J genes are TRBV4-3 and TRBJ2-1; TRBD2 matches 9 bases. J was trimmed by 10 bases and V by 1 base; bases with no gene match: 8. The CDR3 covers 15 residues. Germline V lookup: CDR1 LGHNA, CDR2 YSLEER.

This clone has a handful of counts. The rearrangement links TRBV28 to TRBJ1-4; 8 nucleotides agree with TRBD1. This CDR3 region has 16 residues. With V trimmed by 6 bases and J by 7 bases, 13 bases remained unmatched. Germline V gives CDR1 MDHEN, CDR2 SYDVKM. CDR3 coding DNA: TGTGCCAGCAGCTTACTAACAGGGGGGTTAGGTGAAAAACTGTTTTTT. This encodes CASSLLTGGLGEKLFF. Full variable domain (remainder filled in from reference TRBV28 and TRBJ1-4): DVKVTQSSRYLVKRTGEKVFLECVQDMDHENMFWYRQDPGLGLRLIYFSYDVKMKEKGDIPEGYSVSREKKERFSLILESASTNQTSMYLCASSLLTGGLGEKLFFGSGTQLSVL.

V gene TRBV10-2 combines with J gene TRBJ1-1, with D uncertain. Germline V gives CDR1 WSHSY, CDR2 SAAADI. The V and J ends lost 6 bases and 9 bases respectively, with 8 bases between them. The CDR3 consists of 10 residues. CDR3 in DNA: TGCGCCAGCAGGGACGGGAAAGCTTTCTTT. Encoded protein: CASRDGKAFF.

This clone was seen only once. The CDR3 DNA reads as TGTGCCAGCAACACCGGGACAGGGATGAATCAGCCCCAGCATTTT. Protein: CASNTGTGMNQPQHF. The chain carries TRBV2 and TRBJ1-5, with 9 bases that match TRBD1. V was clipped by 7 bases and J by 4 bases; unmatched bases: 8. The germline CDR1 and CDR2 sequences are SNHLY and FYNNEI. CDR3 length equals 15 residues.

The rearrangement joins TRBV18 to TRBJ2-7; D possibly corresponds to TRBD2 (5 bases). Looked up from germline, CDR1 is KGHSH and CDR2 is LQKENI. With 8 bases removed from V and 5 bases from J, the gap between germline ends came to 19 bases. This CDR3 is 14 amino acids long. The CDR3 is CASRKSQLGDEQYF. The CDR3 DNA is TGTGCCAGCCGTAAATCTCAACTCGGGGACGAGCAGTACTTC.

This sequence joins TRBV19 and TRBJ1-5, with D maybe TRBD1 (6 bases). The CDR3 loop spans 14 amino acids. Germline V gene data show CDR1 as LNHDA and CDR2 as SQIVND (reference sequence). V lost 5 bases and J 5 bases, leaving 13 bases between the germline ends. The CDR3 DNA sequence: TGTGCCAGTAGTGTCGGGACACCCCATCAGCCCCAGCATTTT. It translates to CASSVGTPHQPQHF. Full variable domain (missing parts from reference TRBV19 and TRBJ1-5): DGGITQSPKYLFRKEGQNVTLSCEQNLNHDAMYWYRQDPGQGLRLIYYSQIVNDFQKGDIAEGYSVSREKKESFPLTVTSAQKNPTAFYLCASSVGTPHQPQHFGDGTRLSIL.

The chain joins TRBV6-1 to TRBJ2-2; 9 bases are a match to TRBD2. The CDR3 has 16 residues. Per germline, CDR1 MNHNS and CDR2 SASEGT. V dropped 1 base and J dropped 7; count of bases not matched to a gene: 7. DNA for the CDR3: TGTGCCAGCAGTGAAGTTGATAGCGGGAGCGGCGGGGAGCTGTTTTTT. Residues: CASSEVDSGSGGELFF.

The gene calls are TRBV9 and TRBJ1-5; tentative D call: TRBD1 (5 bases). The CDR3 has 15 residues. The ends were cut back, 4 bases at V and 3 bases at J, with 14 bases in the middle. CDR1 is SGDLS, CDR2 YYNGEE, per germline. CDR3 region: CASSPSGAPNQPQHF. In DNA form, the CDR3 reads TGTGCCAGCAGCCCGAGCGGGGCTCCCAATCAGCCCCAGCATTTT.

Worth noting for this clone: The final CDR3 position lacks the conserved phenylalanine or tryptophan, pointing to a likely read error. CDR3 nucleotide sequence: TGTGCCAGCAGCCGACCGATGACGATCCAGGCTTTCCCT. Translating it yields CASSRPMTIQAFP. The V and J genes are TRBV7-9 and TRBJ1-1; D is ambiguous. CDR3 length: 13 amino acids. The germline V gene encodes CDR1 SEHNR and CDR2 FQNEAQ (reference sequence). V lost 5 bases and J lost 11, with 18 bases in between.